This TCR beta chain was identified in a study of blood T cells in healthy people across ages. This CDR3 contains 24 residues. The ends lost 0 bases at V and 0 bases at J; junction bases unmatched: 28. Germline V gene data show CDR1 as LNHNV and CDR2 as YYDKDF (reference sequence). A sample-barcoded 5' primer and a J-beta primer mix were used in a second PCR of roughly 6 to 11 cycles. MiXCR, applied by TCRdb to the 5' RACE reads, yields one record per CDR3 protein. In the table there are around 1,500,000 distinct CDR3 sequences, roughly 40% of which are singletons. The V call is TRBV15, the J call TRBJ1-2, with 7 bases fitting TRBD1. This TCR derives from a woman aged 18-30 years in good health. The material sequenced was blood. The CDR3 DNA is TGTGCCACCAGCAGAGATAAGCAATTCGGGTCGTGGAACTTGCAGGGGGGAGCTAACTATGGCTACACCTTC. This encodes CATSRDKQFGSWNLQGGANYGYTF.